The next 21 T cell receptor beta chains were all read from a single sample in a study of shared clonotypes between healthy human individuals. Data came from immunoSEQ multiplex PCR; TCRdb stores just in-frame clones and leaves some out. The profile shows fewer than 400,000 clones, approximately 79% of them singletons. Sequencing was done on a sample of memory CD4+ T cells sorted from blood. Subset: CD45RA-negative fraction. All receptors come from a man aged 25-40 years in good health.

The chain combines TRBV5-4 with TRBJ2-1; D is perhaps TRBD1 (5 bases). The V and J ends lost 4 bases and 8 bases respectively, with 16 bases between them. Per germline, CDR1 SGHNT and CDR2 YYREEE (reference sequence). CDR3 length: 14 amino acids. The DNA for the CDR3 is TGTGCCAGCAGCCCTCGTACAGGCCCGTATGAGCAGTTCTTC. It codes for CASSPRTGPYEQFF.

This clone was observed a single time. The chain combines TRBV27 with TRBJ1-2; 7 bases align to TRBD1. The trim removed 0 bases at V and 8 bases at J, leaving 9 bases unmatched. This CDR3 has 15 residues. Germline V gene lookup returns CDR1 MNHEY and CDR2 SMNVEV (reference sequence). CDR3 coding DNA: TGTGCCAGCAGTTTATCGCAGACAGGGTTGGGAGGCTACACCTTC. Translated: CASSLSQTGLGGYTF.

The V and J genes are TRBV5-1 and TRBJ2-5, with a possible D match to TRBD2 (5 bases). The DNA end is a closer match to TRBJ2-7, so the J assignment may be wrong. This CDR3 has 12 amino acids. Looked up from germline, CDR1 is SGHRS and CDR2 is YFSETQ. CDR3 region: CASSEGGYEQYF. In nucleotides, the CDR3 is TGCGCCAGCAGCGAAGGAGGCTACGAGCAGTACTTC.

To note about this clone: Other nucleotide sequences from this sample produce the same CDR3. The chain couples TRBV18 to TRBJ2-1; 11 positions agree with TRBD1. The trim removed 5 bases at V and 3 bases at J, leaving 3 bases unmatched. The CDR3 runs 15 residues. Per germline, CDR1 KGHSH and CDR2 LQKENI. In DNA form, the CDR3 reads TGTGCCAGCTCAACCGGGACAGGGGGCTACAATGAGCAGTTCTTC. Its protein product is CASSTGTGGYNEQFF. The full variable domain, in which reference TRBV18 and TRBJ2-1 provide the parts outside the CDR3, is NAGVMQNPRHLVRRRGQEARLRCSPMKGHSHVYWYRQLPEEGLKFMVYLQKENIIDESGMPKERFSAEFPKEGPSILRIQQVVRGDSAAYFCASSTGTGGYNEQFFGPGTRLTVL.

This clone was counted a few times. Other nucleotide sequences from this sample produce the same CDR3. The CDR3 nucleotides are TGTGCCAGCAGCTTGGGCACCCCCACAGATACGCAGTATTTT. It codes for CASSLGTPTDTQYF. This chain uses TRBV7-3 with TRBJ2-3; D unresolved. The CDR3 contains 14 residues. V gave up 3 bases and J gave up 2 bases, with 9 bases separating them. CDR1 SGHTA and CDR2 FQGTGA come from the germline V gene.

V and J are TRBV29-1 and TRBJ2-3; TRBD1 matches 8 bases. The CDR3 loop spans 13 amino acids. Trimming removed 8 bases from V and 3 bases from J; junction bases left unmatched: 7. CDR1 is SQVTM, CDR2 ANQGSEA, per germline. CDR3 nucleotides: TGCAGCACCCTAAACAGGGGGACAGATACGCAGTATTTT. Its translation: CSTLNRGTDTQYF.

DNA for the CDR3: TGTGCCAGCAATACAGGGTCATACTATGGCTACACCTTC. It encodes CASNTGSYYGYTF. The J gene is TRBJ1-2, the V gene TRBV28; tentative D call: TRBD1 (6 bases). Germline V gene lookup returns CDR1 MDHEN and CDR2 SYDVKM. There are 13 residues in the CDR3. The V gene lost 7 bases and the J gene lost 3 bases, with 12 bases spanning the gap.

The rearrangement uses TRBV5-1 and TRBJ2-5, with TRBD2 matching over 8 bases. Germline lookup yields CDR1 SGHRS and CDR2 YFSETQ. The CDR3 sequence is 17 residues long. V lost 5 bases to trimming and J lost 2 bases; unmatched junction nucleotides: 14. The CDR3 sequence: CASRGLLSSGVQETQYF. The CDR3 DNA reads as TGCGCCAGCAGGGGACTCCTGAGTAGCGGGGTACAAGAGACCCAGTACTTC.

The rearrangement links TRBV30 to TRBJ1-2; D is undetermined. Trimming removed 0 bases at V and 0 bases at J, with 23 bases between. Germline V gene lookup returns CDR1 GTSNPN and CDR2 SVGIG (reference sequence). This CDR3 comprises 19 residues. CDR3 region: CAWSVRLAAQSQANYGYTF. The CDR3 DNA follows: TGTGCCTGGAGTGTCCGTTTGGCAGCACAATCTCAAGCTAACTATGGCTACACCTTC.

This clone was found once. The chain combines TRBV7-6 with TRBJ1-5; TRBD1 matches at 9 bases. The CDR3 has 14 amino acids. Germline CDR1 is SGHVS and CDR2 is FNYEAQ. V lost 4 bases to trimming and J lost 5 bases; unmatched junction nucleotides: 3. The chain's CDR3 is CASSSWDRDQPQHF. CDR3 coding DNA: TGTGCCAGCAGCTCATGGGACAGGGATCAGCCCCAGCATTTT. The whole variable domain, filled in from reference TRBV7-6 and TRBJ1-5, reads GAGVSQSPRYKVTKRGQDVALRCDPISGHVSLYWYRQALGQGPEFLTYFNYEAQQDKSGLPNDRFSAERPEGSISTLTIQRTEQRDSAMYRCASSSWDRDQPQHFGDGTRLSIL.

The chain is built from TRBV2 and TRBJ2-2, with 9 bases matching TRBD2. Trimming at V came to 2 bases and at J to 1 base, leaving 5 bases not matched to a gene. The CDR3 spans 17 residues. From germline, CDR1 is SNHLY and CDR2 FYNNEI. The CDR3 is CASSEFGLARNTGELFF. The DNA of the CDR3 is TGTGCCAGCAGTGAATTCGGACTAGCGAGGAACACCGGGGAGCTGTTTTTT.

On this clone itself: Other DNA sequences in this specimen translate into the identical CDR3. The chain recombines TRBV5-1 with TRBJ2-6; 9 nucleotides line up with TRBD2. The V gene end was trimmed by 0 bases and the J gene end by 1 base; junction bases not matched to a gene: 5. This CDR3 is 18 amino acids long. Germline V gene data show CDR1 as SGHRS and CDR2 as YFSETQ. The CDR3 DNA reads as TGCGCCAGCAGCTTGGTCAGCGGGAGGAGGTCTGGGGCCAACGTCCTGACTTTC. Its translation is CASSLVSGRRSGANVLTF.

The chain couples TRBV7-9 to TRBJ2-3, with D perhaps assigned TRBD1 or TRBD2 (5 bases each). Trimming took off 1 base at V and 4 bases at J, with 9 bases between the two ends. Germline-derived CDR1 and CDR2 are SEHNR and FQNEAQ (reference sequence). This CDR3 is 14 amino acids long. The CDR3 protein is CASSLVLGADTQYF. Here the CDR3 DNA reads TGTGCCAGCAGCTTAGTTCTGGGGGCAGATACGCAGTATTTT.

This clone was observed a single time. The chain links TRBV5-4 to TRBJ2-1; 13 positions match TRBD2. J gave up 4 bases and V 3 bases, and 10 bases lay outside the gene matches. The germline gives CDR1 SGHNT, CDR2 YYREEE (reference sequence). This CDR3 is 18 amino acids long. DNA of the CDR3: TGTGCCAGCAGCTCCAAAGGGACTAGCGGGGCAAATTACAATGAGCAGTTCTTC. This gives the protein CASSSKGTSGANYNEQFF.

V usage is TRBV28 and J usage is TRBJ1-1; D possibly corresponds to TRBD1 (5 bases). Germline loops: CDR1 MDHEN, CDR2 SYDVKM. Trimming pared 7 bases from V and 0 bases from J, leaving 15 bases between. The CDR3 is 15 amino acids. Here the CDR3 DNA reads TGTGCCAGCACGCGGCCAGGGCTCATGAACACTGAAGCTTTCTTT. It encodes CASTRPGLMNTEAFF.

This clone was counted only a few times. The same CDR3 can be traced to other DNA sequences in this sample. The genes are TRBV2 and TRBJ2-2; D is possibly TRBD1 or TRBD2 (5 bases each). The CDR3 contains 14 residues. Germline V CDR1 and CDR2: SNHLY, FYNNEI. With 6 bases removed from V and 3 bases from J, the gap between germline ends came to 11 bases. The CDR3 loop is CASRGTRDTGELFF. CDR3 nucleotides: TGTGCCAGCAGGGGGACGCGAGACACCGGGGAGCTGTTTTTT.

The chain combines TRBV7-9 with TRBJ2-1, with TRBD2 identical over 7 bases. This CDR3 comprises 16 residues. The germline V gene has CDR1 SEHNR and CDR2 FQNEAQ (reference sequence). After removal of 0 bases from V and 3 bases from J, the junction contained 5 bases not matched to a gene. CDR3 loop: CASSLAASGFYNEQFF. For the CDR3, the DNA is TGTGCCAGCAGCTTAGCGGCTAGCGGCTTCTACAATGAGCAGTTCTTC.

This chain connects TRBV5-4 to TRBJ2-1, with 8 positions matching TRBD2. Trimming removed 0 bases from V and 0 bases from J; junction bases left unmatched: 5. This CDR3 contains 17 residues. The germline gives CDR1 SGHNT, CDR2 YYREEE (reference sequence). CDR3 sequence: CASSLAGGRRSYNEQFF. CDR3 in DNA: TGTGCCAGCAGCTTGGCCGGCGGGAGGCGCTCCTACAATGAGCAGTTCTTC.

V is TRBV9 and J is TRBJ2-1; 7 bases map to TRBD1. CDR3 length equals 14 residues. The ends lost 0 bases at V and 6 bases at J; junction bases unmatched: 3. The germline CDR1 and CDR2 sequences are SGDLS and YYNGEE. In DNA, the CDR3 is TGTGCCAGCAGCGTAGTCGGGACAGCCAATGAGCAGTTCTTC. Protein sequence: CASSVVGTANEQFF. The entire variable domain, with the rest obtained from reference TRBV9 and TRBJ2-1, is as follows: DSGVTQTPKHLITATGQRVTLRCSPRSGDLSVYWYQQSLDQGLQFLIQYYNGEERAKGNILERFSAQQFPDLHSELNLSSLELGDSALYFCASSVVGTANEQFFGPGTRLTVL.

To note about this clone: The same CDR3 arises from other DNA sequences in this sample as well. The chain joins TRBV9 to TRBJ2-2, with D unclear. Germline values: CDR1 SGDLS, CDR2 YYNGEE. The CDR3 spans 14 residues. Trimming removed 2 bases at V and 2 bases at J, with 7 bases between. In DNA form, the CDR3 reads TGTGCCAGCAGCGTGGCACCAAACACCGGGGAGCTGTTTTTT. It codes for CASSVAPNTGELFF.

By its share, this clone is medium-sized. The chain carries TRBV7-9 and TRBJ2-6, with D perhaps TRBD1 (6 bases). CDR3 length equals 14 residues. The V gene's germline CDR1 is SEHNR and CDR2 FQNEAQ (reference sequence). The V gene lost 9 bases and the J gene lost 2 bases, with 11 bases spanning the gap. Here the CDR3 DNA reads TGTGCCAGTCCAGGGGTTGCTGGGGCCAACGTCCTGACTTTC. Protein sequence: CASPGVAGANVLTF. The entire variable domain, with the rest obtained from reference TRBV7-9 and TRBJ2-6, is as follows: DTGVSQNPRHKITKRGQNVTFRCDPISEHNRLYWYRQTLGQGPEFLTYFQNEAQLEKSRLLSDRFSAERPKGSFSTLEIQRTEQGDSAMYLCASPGVAGANVLTFGAGSRLTVL.